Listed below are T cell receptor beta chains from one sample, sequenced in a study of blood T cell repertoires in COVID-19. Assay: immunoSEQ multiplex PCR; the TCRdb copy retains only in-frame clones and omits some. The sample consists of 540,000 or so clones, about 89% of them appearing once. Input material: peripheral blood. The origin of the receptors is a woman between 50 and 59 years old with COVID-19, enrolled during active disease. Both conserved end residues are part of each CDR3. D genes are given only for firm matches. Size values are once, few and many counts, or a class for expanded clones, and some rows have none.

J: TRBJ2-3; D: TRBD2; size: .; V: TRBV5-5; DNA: TGTGCCAGCAGCTTGGAGGCTAGCGGGGGAGTCACAGATACGCAGTATTTT; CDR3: CASSLEASGGVTDTQYF
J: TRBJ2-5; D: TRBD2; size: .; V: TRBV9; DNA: TGTGCCAGCAGCGTAGGGGCTAGCGGTTACCTTAACCAAGAGACCCAGTACTTC; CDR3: CASSVGASGYLNQETQYF
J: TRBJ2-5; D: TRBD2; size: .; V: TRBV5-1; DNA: TGCGCCAGCAGGCTCTCTAGCGGGGCAAGGTGGCAAGAGACCCAGTACTTC; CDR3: CASRLSSGARWQETQYF
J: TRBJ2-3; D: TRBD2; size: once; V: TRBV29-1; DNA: TGCAGCGTTGGTAGCGGGATCACAGATACGCAGTATTTT; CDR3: CSVGSGITDTQYF
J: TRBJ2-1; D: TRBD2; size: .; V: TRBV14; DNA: TGTGCCAGCAGCCAAGAATTCGGGGGGATCTACAATGAGCAGTTCTTC; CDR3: CASSQEFGGIYNEQFF
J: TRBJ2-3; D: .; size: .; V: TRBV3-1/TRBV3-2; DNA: TGTGCCAGCAGCCATGGGCGGGACGCAGATACGCAGTATTTT; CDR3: CASSHGRDADTQYF
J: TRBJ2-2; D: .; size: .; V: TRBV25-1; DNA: TGTGCCAGCAGGTCCGGGAGAGGGGAGCTGTTTTTT; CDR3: CASRSGRGELFF
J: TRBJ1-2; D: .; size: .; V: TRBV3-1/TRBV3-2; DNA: TGTGCCAGCAGCCAGCTTACAGCGGGCTATGGCTACACCTTC; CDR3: CASSQLTAGYGYTF
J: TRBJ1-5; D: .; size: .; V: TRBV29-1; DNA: TGCAGCGGGGGGATTATGCCAGACAATCAGCCCCAGCATTTT; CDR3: CSGGIMPDNQPQHF
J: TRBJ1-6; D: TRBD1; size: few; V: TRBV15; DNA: TGTGCCACCAGCCCACGGACAGGGATCAATAATTCACCCCTCCACTTT; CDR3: CATSPRTGINNSPLHF
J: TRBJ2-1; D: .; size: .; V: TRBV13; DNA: TGTGCCAGCAGCCCACCGGTAGGAGGCCGCAATGAGCAGTTCTTC; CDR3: CASSPPVGGRNEQFF
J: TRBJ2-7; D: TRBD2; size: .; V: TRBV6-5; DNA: TGTGCCAGCAGGGGAGGGGCGTCTTACGAGCAGTACTTC; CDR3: CASRGGASYEQYF
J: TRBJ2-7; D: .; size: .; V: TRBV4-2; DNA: TGTGCCAGCAGCCCATACGGGGAGGTCTACGAGCAGTACTTC; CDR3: CASSPYGEVYEQYF
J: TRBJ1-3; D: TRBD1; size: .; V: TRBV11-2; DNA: TGTGCCAGCAGCCTAAAACTTGGACAGGCGTACCTCTCTGGAAACACCATATATTTT; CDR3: CASSLKLGQAYLSGNTIYF
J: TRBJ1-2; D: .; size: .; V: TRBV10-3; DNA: TGTGCCATCAATGGGGCAGGCGGCTATGGCTACACCTTC; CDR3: CAINGAGGYGYTF
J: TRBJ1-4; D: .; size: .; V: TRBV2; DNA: TGTGCCAGCCAAAAGGAGAGGGGGAAGGAAAAACTGTTTTTT; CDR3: CASQKERGKEKLFF
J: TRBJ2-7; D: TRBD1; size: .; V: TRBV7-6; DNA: TGTGCCAGCAGCCCGGGACAGGGATTTGTCTACGAGCAGTACTTC; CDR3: CASSPGQGFVYEQYF
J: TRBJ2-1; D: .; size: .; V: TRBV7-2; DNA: TGTGCCAGCAGCCTCGACTGGGATGAGCAGTTCTTC; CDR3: CASSLDWDEQFF
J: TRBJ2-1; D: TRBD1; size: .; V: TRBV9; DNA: TGTGCCAGCAGCCGCCTTGACAGGGGCTATAATGAGCAGTTCTTC; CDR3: CASSRLDRGYNEQFF
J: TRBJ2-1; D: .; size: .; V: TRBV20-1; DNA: TGCAGTGCCTACCAGGAGGATGAGCAGTTCTTC; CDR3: CSAYQEDEQFF
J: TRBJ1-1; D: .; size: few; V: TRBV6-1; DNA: TGTGCCAGCAGTGAGATCTATGAAGCTTTCTTT; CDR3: CASSEIYEAFF
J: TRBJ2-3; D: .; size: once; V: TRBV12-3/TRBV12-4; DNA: TGTGCCAGCAGTTTCACTCCAATGGATACGCAGTATTTT; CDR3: CASSFTPMDTQYF
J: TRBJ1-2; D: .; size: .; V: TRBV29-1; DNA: TGCAGCGTTGAACAGGGGCCCTCTGGCTACACCTTC; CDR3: CSVEQGPSGYTF
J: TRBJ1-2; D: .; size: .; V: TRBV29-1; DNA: TGCAGCGTTGAAAGAGCAAATGGCTACACCTTC; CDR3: CSVERANGYTF
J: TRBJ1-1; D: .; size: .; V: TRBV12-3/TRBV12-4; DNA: TGTGCCAGCAGGGACATTATGAACACTGAAGCTTTCTTT; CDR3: CASRDIMNTEAFF
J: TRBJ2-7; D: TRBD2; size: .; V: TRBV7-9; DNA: TGTGCCAGCAGCTCCCAGGGACTAGCGAAGAGCGAGCAGTACTTC; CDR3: CASSSQGLAKSEQYF
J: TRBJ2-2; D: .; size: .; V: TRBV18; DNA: TGTGCCAGCTCAGCCGGGACACCGAACACCGGGGAGCTGTTTTTT; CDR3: CASSAGTPNTGELFF
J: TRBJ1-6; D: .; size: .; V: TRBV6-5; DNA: TGTGCCAGCAGTTACTCGGCCGGGTACGGAAATTCACCCCTCCACTTT; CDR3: CASSYSAGYGNSPLHF
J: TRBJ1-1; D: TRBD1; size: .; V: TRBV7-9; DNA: TGTGCCAGCCGAACAGGGGGCACTGAAGCTTTCTTT; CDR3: CASRTGGTEAFF
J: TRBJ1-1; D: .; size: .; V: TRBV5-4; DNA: TGTGCCAGCAGCTTGGTGGCGGGGAACACTGAAGCTTTCTTT; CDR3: CASSLVAGNTEAFF
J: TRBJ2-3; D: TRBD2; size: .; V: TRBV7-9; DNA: TGTGCCAGCAGTCCGGGACTAGCGGGGAATACGCAGTATTTT; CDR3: CASSPGLAGNTQYF
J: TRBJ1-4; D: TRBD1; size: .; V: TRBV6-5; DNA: TGTGCCAGCAGTTGGGGACAGGGGGATAATGAAAAACTGTTTTTT; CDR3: CASSWGQGDNEKLFF
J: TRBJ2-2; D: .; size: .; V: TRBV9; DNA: TGTGCCAGCAGCGACCCCCGGACGGGGAATTCCGCGAACACCGGGGAGCTGTTTTTT; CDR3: CASSDPRTGNSANTGELFF
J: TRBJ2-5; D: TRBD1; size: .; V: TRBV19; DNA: TGTGCCAGTAGTCCAGGACAGGGGGAGACCCAGTACTTC; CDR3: CASSPGQGETQYF
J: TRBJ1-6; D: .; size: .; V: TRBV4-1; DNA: TGCGCCAGCAGCCTTACAGGTTTTAATTCACCCCTCCACTTT; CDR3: CASSLTGFNSPLHF
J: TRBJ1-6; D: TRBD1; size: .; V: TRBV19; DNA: TGTGCCAGTAGGGGGACAGGGCGGAATTCACCCCTCCACTTT; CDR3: CASRGTGRNSPLHF
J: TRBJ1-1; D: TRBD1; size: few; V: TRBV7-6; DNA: TGTGCCAGCAGCACGGGACAGATGAACACTGAAGCTTTCTTT; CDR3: CASSTGQMNTEAFF
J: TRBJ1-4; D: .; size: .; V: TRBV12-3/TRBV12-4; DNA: TGTGCCAGCAGTGCCTTTGACATAAAACTGTTTTTT; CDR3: CASSAFDIKLFF
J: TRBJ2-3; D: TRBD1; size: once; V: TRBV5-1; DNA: TGCGCCAGCAGCGTCCGACAGGGCGGCACAGATACGCAGTATTTT; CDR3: CASSVRQGGTDTQYF
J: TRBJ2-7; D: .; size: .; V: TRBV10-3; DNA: TGTGCCATCAGTGACCCCATAGCTACCTCCTACGAGCAGTACTTC; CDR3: CAISDPIATSYEQYF
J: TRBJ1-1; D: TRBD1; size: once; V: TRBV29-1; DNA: TGCAGCGCGGGGGACCGGGACAGGGGCGTAGCTTTCTTT; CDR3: CSAGDRDRGVAFF
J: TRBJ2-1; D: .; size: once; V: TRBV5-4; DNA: TGTGCCAGCAGCTTCCCACATGTCAATGAGCAGTTCTTC; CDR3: CASSFPHVNEQFF
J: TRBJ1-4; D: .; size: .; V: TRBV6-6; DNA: TGTGCCAGCAGTTACTCGCCAGGGGAAAAACTGTTTTTT; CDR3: CASSYSPGEKLFF
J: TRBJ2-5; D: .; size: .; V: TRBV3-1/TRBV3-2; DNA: TGTGCCAGCAGCCAAGCGGGTCAGCAAGAGACCCAGTACTTC; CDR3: CASSQAGQQETQYF
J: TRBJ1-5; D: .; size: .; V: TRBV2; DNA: TGTGCCAGCAGTCAAATGAATCAGCCCCAGCATTTT; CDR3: CASSQMNQPQHF
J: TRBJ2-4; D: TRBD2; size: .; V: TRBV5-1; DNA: TGCGCCAGCAGCTTAAAGCGGGGGCCCCTGGGGAACATTCAGTACTTC; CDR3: CASSLKRGPLGNIQYF
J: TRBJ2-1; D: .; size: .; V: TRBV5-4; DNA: TGTGCCAGCAAGGAGCAAAGCGCATATGGTGAGCAGTTCTTC; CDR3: CASKEQSAYGEQFF
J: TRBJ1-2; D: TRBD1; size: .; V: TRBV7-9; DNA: TGTGCCAGCAGCTCTACCTCGGACAGGCGGAACTATGGCTACACCTTC; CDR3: CASSSTSDRRNYGYTF
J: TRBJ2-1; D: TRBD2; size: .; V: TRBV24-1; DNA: TGTGCCACCACAGCGGGGGCCCACAATGAGCAGTTCTTC; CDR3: CATTAGAHNEQFF
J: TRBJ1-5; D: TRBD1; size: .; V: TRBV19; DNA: TGTGCCAGTAGTATCACCCGCAGGGGGCAAGAGCCCCAGCATTTT; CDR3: CASSITRRGQEPQHF
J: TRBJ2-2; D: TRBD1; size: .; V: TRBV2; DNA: TGTGCCACCAGACAGGGGGCGAACACCGGGGAGCTGTTTTTT; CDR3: CATRQGANTGELFF
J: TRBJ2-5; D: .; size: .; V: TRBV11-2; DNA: TGTGCCAGCAGCTTAGTGGAGGAGACCCAGTACTTC; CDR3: CASSLVEETQYF
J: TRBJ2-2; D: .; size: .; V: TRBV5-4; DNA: TGTGCCAGCAGCCTTGGTTGGCCAGGCAGCTCGAACTCCGGGGAGCTGTTTTTT; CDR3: CASSLGWPGSSNSGELFF
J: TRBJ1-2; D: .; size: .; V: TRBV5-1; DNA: TGCGCCAGCAGCTTTCAGGGAGGGGGTGGCTACACCTTC; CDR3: CASSFQGGGGYTF
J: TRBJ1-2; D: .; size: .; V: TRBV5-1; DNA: TGCGCCAGCAGCCACGAGGGTGACTATGGCTACACCTTC; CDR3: CASSHEGDYGYTF
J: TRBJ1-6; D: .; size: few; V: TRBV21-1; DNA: TGTGCCAGCAGCAGCCCCGGGACAGGGGGAGTTAATTCACCCCTCCACTTT; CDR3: CASSSPGTGGVNSPLHF
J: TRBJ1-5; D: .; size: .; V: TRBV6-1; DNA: TGTGCCAGCAGTGATCGACGGGTCAATCAGCCCCAGCATTTT; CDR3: CASSDRRVNQPQHF
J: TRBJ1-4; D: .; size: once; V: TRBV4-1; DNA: TGCGCCAGCAGCCAGCAAAAGGAGGGGTGGGGAAAACTGTTTTTT; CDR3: CASSQQKEGWGKLFF
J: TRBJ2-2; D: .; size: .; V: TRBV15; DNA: TGTGCCACCAGCAGAGAGAGGACAGCGAACACCGGGGAGCTGTTTTTT; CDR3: CATSRERTANTGELFF
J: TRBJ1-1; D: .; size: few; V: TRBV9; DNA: TGTGCCAGCAGCGGGCACTACAGGGAAGAGGACACTGAAGCTTTCTTT; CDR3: CASSGHYREEDTEAFF